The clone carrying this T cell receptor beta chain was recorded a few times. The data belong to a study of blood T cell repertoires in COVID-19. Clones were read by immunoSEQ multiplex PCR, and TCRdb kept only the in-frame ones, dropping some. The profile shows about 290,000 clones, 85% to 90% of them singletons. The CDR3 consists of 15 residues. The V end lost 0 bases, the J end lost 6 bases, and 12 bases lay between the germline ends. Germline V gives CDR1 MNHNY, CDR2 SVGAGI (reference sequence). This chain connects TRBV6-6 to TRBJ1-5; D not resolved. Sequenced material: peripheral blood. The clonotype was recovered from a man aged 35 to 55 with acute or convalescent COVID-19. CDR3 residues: CASSYSREAFQPQHF. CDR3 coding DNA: TGTGCCAGCAGTTACTCGCGGGAAGCCTTTCAGCCCCAGCATTTT.